Listed here are 32 T cell receptor beta chains from one sample, sequenced in a study of OX40 agonist ivuxolimab in advanced cancers. Only in-frame clones appear in the TCRdb table, and some are missing; sequencing was by immunoSEQ multiplex PCR. The sample records about 69,000 clones, 90% being singletons. Specimen: CD4+ or CD8+ T cells sorted from blood, collected in a trial of the OX40 agonist ivuxolimab. The receptors stem from an adult with an advanced solid tumor such as melanoma, head and neck, liver or kidney cancer.

The chain joins TRBV7-2 to TRBJ1-5; D is unclear. Germline V gene lookup returns CDR1 SGHTA and CDR2 FQGNSA. With 5 bases removed from V and 3 bases from J, the gap between germline ends came to 5 bases. CDR3 size: 12 residues. CDR3 region: CASSRLNQPQHF. In nucleotides, the CDR3 is TGTGCCAGCAGCCGACTCAATCAGCCCCAGCATTTT.

This rearrangement joins TRBV19 to TRBJ1-1; D is undetermined. Trimming cost V 7 bases and J 3 bases, with 15 bases left between them. Looked up from germline, CDR1 is LNHDA and CDR2 is SQIVND (reference sequence). The CDR3 length is 14 residues. For the CDR3, the DNA is TGTGCCAGTACCCCCACATTTCAAGACACTGAAGCTTTCTTT. Amino acids: CASTPTFQDTEAFF.

The chain is built from TRBV29-1 and TRBJ1-1; D ambiguous. CDR1 SQVTM and CDR2 ANQGSEA come from the germline V gene. The CDR3 length is 12 residues. V shed 0 bases and J shed 5 bases, with 7 bases lying between them. DNA for the CDR3: TGCAGCGTTGAAGATGCGAGGACTGAAGCTTTCTTT. This translates into CSVEDARTEAFF.

This sequence joins TRBV20-1 and TRBJ2-1; tentatively, D is TRBD1 or TRBD2 (5 bases each). The CDR3 covers 11 residues. The germline V gene has CDR1 DFQATT and CDR2 SNEGSKA (reference sequence). DNA for the CDR3: TGCAGCTGGGACCGCCTAAATGAGCAGTTCTTC. This encodes CSWDRLNEQFF.

CDR3 residues: CASSKSLAGGNNEQFF. In DNA form, the CDR3 reads TGTGCCAGCAGTAAATCCTTAGCGGGAGGTAACAATGAGCAGTTCTTC. The rearrangement uses TRBV27 and TRBJ2-1, with 10 positions matching TRBD2. The CDR3 covers 16 residues. The V and J ends lost 5 bases and 5 bases, in that order; junction bases with no gene match: 9. Germline CDR1 is MNHEY and CDR2 is SMNVEV (reference sequence).

The chain recombines TRBV5-5 with TRBJ1-2; D not certain. The CDR3 covers 14 residues. The germline gives CDR1 SGHKS, CDR2 YYEKEE (reference sequence). V lost 2 bases to trimming and J lost 2 bases, with 10 bases between them. CDR3 coding DNA: TGTGCCAGCAGCTTAACAGACCCCAACTATGGCTACACCTTC. As protein: CASSLTDPNYGYTF. Full variable domain (remainder filled in from reference TRBV5-5 and TRBJ1-2): DAGVTQSPTHLIKTRGQQVTLRCSPISGHKSVSWYQQVLGQGPQFIFQYYEKEERGRGNFPDRFSARQFPNYSSELNVNALLLGDSALYLCASSLTDPNYGYTFGSGTRLTVV.

The CDR3 loop is CATSSRGGHNSPLHF. In DNA form, the CDR3 reads TGTGCCACCAGCAGTCGGGGGGGACATAATTCACCCCTCCACTTT. The chain carries TRBV15 and TRBJ1-6, with D possibly matching TRBD1 (5 bases). The V gene's germline CDR1 is LNHNV and CDR2 YYDKDF (reference sequence). The CDR3 spans 15 residues. V lost 3 bases and J lost 5, with 11 bases in between.

This chain joins TRBV11-3 and TRBJ2-5; weak D call: TRBD2 (5 bases). The V end was cut by 5 bases, the J end by 5 bases, with 12 bases between. The CDR3 spans 13 residues. The germline CDR1 and CDR2 sequences are SGHNT and YENEEA. In DNA form, the CDR3 reads TGTGCCAGCAGCCGGCGGGCTAAGGAGACCCAGTACTTC. This translates into CASSRRAKETQYF. Combining the CDR3 with reference TRBV11-3 and TRBJ2-5 gives the whole variable domain EAGVVQSPRYKIIEKKQPVAFWCNPISGHNTLYWYLQNLGQGPELLIRYENEEAVDDSQLPKDRFSAERLKGVDSTLKIQPAELGDSAVYLCASSRRAKETQYFGPGTRLLVL.

The rearrangement uses TRBV19 and TRBJ2-5, with D uncertain. This CDR3 has 11 amino acids. Trimming removed 8 bases at V and 7 bases at J, with 11 bases between. Germline CDR1 and CDR2: LNHDA and SQIVND (reference sequence). CDR3 DNA sequence: TGTGCCAGTCTTCTCGGGTCGACCCAGTACTTC. Protein sequence: CASLLGSTQYF.

This clone was picked up a small number of times. This chain uses TRBV27 with TRBJ2-4; 11 nucleotides agree with TRBD2. The CDR3 length is 19 residues. J was trimmed by 1 base and V by 6 bases; bases with no gene match: 14. In germline, CDR1 is MNHEY, CDR2 SMNVEV (reference sequence). The DNA of the CDR3 is TGTGCCAGCAGCCCAATCGGGTTGACTAGCGGGATTGCCAAAAACATTCAGTACTTC. It is translated as CASSPIGLTSGIAKNIQYF.

The genes are TRBV2 and TRBJ2-2, with D possibly matching TRBD1 (6 bases). Trimming pared 6 bases from V and 3 bases from J, leaving 14 bases between. Looked up from germline, CDR1 is SNHLY and CDR2 is FYNNEI. The CDR3 totals 15 residues. CDR3 bases: TGTGCCAGCAGCGTCCACAGGGTAGACACCGGGGAGCTGTTTTTT. It is translated as CASSVHRVDTGELFF.

This chain connects TRBV7-9 to TRBJ1-6; D unresolved. The CDR3 is made up of 11 amino acids. CDR1 SEHNR and CDR2 FQNEAQ come from the germline V gene (reference sequence). The CDR3 is CASGHNSPLHF. The CDR3 DNA is TGTGCGTCGGGTCATAATTCACCCCTCCACTTT.

This clone was found once. The rearrangement joins TRBV7-2 to TRBJ2-5, with D unclear. Between the trimmed V and J ends, which lost 5 bases and 3 bases, there was a span of 13 bases. The CDR3 loop spans 14 amino acids. Germline V gene lookup returns CDR1 SGHTA and CDR2 FQGNSA. CDR3 protein: CASSPVGSKETQYF. The CDR3 nucleotides read TGTGCCAGCAGCCCCGTGGGCAGCAAAGAGACCCAGTACTTC.

The chain recombines TRBV4-2 with TRBJ2-3, with unresolved D. This CDR3 has 15 amino acids. Looked up from germline, CDR1 is LGHNA and CDR2 is YNFKEQ. V lost 4 bases, J lost 0 bases, and 11 bases lay in between. The CDR3 protein is CASSRPEQSTDTQYF. DNA for the CDR3: TGTGCCAGCAGCCGACCTGAGCAGAGCACAGATACGCAGTATTTT.

The J gene is TRBJ1-3, the V gene TRBV7-2; D gene ambiguous. V was pared by 5 bases and J by 2 bases, with 10 bases between. The CDR3 contains 14 residues. Germline-derived CDR1 and CDR2 are SGHTA and FQGNSA. CDR3 loop: CASSPNQAGNTIYF. The DNA of the CDR3 is TGTGCCAGCAGCCCGAACCAGGCTGGAAACACCATATATTTT.

The chain employs TRBV19 and TRBJ2-7, with a weak D call TRBD2 (6 bases). Trimming took 4 bases from V and 6 from J, leaving 16 bases between them. This CDR3 has 14 residues. CDR1 is LNHDA, CDR2 SQIVND, per germline (reference sequence). For the CDR3, the DNA is TGTGCCAGTAGTAGGGGCGGGATCTTTTCCGAGCAGTACTTC. The encoded protein is CASSRGGIFSEQYF.

The chain couples TRBV18 to TRBJ1-2, with D perhaps matching TRBD1 (5 bases). Germline V gene lookup returns CDR1 KGHSH and CDR2 LQKENI. The ends were cut back, 3 bases at V and 7 bases at J, with 12 bases in the middle. The CDR3 contains 13 residues. This chain's CDR3 is CASSPDTGGGYTF. The CDR3 nucleotides are TGTGCCAGCTCACCGGATACAGGCGGTGGCTACACCTTC.

The chain joins TRBV7-2 to TRBJ2-7; D gene uncertain. The CDR3 runs 15 residues. Germline V gene lookup returns CDR1 SGHTA and CDR2 FQGNSA. With 4 bases removed from V and 5 bases from J, the gap between germline ends came to 18 bases. CDR3 sequence: CASSYRTTGPNEQYF. The CDR3 bases are TGTGCCAGCAGCTACCGAACAACCGGACCCAACGAGCAGTACTTC.

This clone was counted once. The chain combines TRBV6-1 with TRBJ1-3; unclear D gene. V lost 3 bases and J 8 bases, leaving 11 bases between the germline ends. Looked up from germline, CDR1 is MNHNS and CDR2 is SASEGT. The CDR3 length is 13 residues. DNA for the CDR3: TGTGCCAGCAGTGATTTTCAGAGTCACACCATATATTTT. This encodes CASSDFQSHTIYF.

The rearrangement links TRBV5-1 to TRBJ2-1; 12 positions agree with TRBD2. Trimming at V came to 0 bases and at J to 6 bases, leaving 10 bases not matched to a gene. Germline CDR1 is SGHRS and CDR2 is YFSETQ. CDR3 length: 18 amino acids. The CDR3 is CASSLGRATSGSPNEQFF. CDR3 sequence (DNA): TGCGCCAGCAGCTTGGGACGAGCGACTAGCGGGAGTCCCAATGAGCAGTTCTTC.

In its sample, this clone was seen a few times. Germline and junction disagree at one end, which may indicate a read error. The rearrangement joins TRBV20-1 to TRBJ1-1; D unresolved. CDR3 length: 11 amino acids. CDR1 and CDR2 (germline): DFQATT, SNEGSKA (reference sequence). DNA for the CDR3: TGCAGTGCTAGAGATGTCCCTCTCATTGTCTTT. It translates to CSARDVPLIVF.

This CDR3 reads CASSLAGRENQPQHF. CDR3 in DNA: TGTGCCAGCAGCTTAGCTGGACGAGAAAATCAGCCCCAGCATTTT. This chain joins TRBV7-9 and TRBJ1-5, with D uncertain. There are 15 residues in the CDR3. V lost 0 bases, J lost 4 bases, and 10 bases lay in between. The germline V gene encodes CDR1 SEHNR and CDR2 FQNEAQ (reference sequence).

This clone has just one count. This chain uses TRBV28 with TRBJ1-1, with a possible D match to TRBD1 (5 bases). CDR1 MDHEN and CDR2 SYDVKM come from the germline V gene. The CDR3 length is 15 residues. V shed 3 bases and J shed 1 base, with 12 bases lying between them. CDR3 in amino acids: CASSLVTDKNTEAFF. CDR3 nucleotides: TGTGCCAGCAGTTTGGTGACGGACAAGAACACTGAAGCTTTCTTT. The full variable domain, with the rest looked up from reference TRBV28 and TRBJ1-1, is DVKVTQSSRYLVKRTGEKVFLECVQDMDHENMFWYRQDPGLGLRLIYFSYDVKMKEKGDIPEGYSVSREKKERFSLILESASTNQTSMYLCASSLVTDKNTEAFFGQGTRLTVV.

The chain carries TRBV15 and TRBJ1-2, with D possibly being TRBD1 (6 bases). CDR3 size: 16 residues. Germline assignment: CDR1 LNHNV and CDR2 YYDKDF (reference sequence). The V end was cut by 0 bases, the J end by 6 bases, with 17 bases between. The CDR3 protein is CATSRDTRPWGHGYTF. DNA for the CDR3: TGTGCCACCAGCAGAGACACGCGTCCTTGGGGGCATGGCTACACCTTC.

This chain joins TRBV11-3 and TRBJ1-2; 10 bases are a match to TRBD1. CDR1 is SGHNT and CDR2 is YENEEA in the germline V gene. This CDR3 contains 13 residues. V shed 5 bases and J 6 bases; nucleotides not matched to a gene: 3. The CDR3 reads CASSTGQGDGYTF. DNA for the CDR3: TGTGCCAGCAGCACCGGACAGGGGGATGGCTACACCTTC.

A single count supports this clone. The CDR3 loop is CASSARRDRRTGELFF. Here the CDR3 DNA reads TGTGCCAGCAGCGCTCGAAGGGACAGGCGCACCGGGGAGCTGTTTTTT. This sequence joins TRBV11-1 and TRBJ2-2, with TRBD1 matching over 8 bases. J was trimmed by 4 bases and V by 5 bases; bases with no gene match: 9. CDR1 is SGHAT, CDR2 FQDESV, per germline (reference sequence). The CDR3 totals 16 residues.

The rearrangement joins TRBV28 to TRBJ2-1; D might be TRBD1 (6 bases). With 0 bases removed from V and 5 bases from J, the gap between germline ends came to 11 bases. Germline loops: CDR1 MDHEN, CDR2 SYDVKM. The CDR3 loop spans 15 amino acids. CDR3 amino acids: CASSLWRGSNNEQFF. Written as DNA, the CDR3 is TGTGCCAGCAGTTTATGGAGGGGGTCGAACAATGAGCAGTTCTTC.

V and J are TRBV19 and TRBJ1-6; no definite D call. Trimming left V 1 base short and J 6 bases short, with 7 bases between. The CDR3 is made up of 14 amino acids. Germline V gives CDR1 LNHDA, CDR2 SQIVND (reference sequence). In DNA, the CDR3 is TGTGCCAGTAGTATAGTAGGGTTTAATTCACCCCTCCACTTT. Its translation: CASSIVGFNSPLHF.

This chain joins TRBV4-3 and TRBJ2-1; TRBD2 aligns across 11 bases. V lost 0 bases to trimming and J lost 8 bases; unmatched junction nucleotides: 3. The CDR3 sequence is 15 residues long. The V gene's germline CDR1 is LGHNA and CDR2 YSLEER. CDR3 in amino acids: CASSQDSGRADEQFF. The CDR3 DNA follows: TGCGCCAGCAGCCAAGATAGCGGGAGGGCCGATGAGCAGTTCTTC.

The CDR3 here is CASSLGQTQYF. Written as DNA, the CDR3 is TGTGCCAGCAGCTTAGGTCAGACCCAGTACTTC. This chain connects TRBV7-2 to TRBJ2-5; D not resolved. Trimming stripped 1 base from V and 6 bases from J, with 3 bases between. Germline V lookup: CDR1 SGHTA, CDR2 FQGNSA. The CDR3 is made up of 11 amino acids. Together with reference TRBV7-2 and TRBJ2-5, the CDR3 gives the full variable domain: GAGVSQSPSNKVTEKGKDVELRCDPISGHTALYWYRQSLGQGLEFLIYFQGNSAPDKSGLPSDRFSAERTGGSVSTLTIQRTQQEDSAVYLCASSLGQTQYFGPGTRLLVL.

The chain combines TRBV5-5 with TRBJ2-7; 8 bases match TRBD2. The CDR3 covers 14 residues. The V and J ends lost 3 bases and 2 bases, in that order; junction bases with no gene match: 4. In germline, CDR1 is SGHKS, CDR2 YYEKEE (reference sequence). The CDR3 loop is CASSSGTRTYEQYF. The CDR3 DNA reads as TGTGCCAGCAGCTCCGGGACTAGGACCTACGAGCAGTACTTC.

The CDR3 nucleotides read TGTGCCAGCAGCTTAATCGGACAGGTTAGCTACACCTTC. Its protein is CASSLIGQVSYTF. The rearrangement uses TRBV7-3 and TRBJ1-2, with TRBD1 matching over 7 bases. In germline, CDR1 is SGHTA, CDR2 FQGTGA. V dropped 1 base and J dropped 9; count of bases not matched to a gene: 5. The CDR3 runs 13 residues.